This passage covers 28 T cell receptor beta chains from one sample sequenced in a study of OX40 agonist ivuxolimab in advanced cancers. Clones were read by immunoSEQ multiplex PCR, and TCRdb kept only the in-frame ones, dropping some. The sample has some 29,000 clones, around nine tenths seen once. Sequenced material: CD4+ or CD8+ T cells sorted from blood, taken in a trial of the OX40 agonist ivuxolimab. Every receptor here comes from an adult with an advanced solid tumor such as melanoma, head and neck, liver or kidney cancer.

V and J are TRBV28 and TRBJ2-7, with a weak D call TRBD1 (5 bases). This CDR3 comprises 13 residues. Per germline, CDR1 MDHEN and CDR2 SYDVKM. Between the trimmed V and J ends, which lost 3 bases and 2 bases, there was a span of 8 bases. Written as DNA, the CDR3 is TGTGCCAGCAGTTTGGGGCCGGCCTACGAGCAGTACTTC. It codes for CASSLGPAYEQYF.

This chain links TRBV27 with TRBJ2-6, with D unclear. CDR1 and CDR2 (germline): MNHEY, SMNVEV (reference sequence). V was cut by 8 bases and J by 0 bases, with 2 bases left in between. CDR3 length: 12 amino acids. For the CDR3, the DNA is TGTGCCAGCGGCTCTGGGGCCAACGTCCTGACTTTC. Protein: CASGSGANVLTF.

This CDR3 reads CASNVDRVSRNSPLHF. The CDR3 DNA reads as TGTGCCAGCAATGTCGACAGGGTGAGCCGCAATTCACCCCTCCACTTT. The chain has TRBV2 and TRBJ1-6, with 7 bases aligning to TRBD1. Germline V lookup: CDR1 SNHLY, CDR2 FYNNEI. With V trimmed by 7 bases and J by 7 bases, 13 bases remained unmatched. The CDR3 is made up of 16 amino acids.

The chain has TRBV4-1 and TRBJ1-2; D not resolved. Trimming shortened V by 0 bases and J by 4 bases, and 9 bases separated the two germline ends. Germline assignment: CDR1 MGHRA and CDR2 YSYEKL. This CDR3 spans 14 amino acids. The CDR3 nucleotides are TGCGCCAGCAGCCAAGAGGCAGCCTCCTATGGCTACACCTTC. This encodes CASSQEAASYGYTF.

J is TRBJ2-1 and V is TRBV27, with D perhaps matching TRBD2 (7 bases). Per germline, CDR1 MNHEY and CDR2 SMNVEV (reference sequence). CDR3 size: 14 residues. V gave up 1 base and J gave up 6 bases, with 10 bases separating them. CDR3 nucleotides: TGTGCCAGCAGTTTATGGGGGGGCCCCAATGAGCAGTTCTTC. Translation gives CASSLWGGPNEQFF.

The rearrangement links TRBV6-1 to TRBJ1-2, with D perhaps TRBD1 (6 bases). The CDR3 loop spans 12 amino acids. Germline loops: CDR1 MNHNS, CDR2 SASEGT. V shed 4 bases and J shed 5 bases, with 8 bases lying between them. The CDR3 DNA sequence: TGTGCCAGCAGTGGGGGGGCTTATGGCTACACCTTC. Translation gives CASSGGAYGYTF.

For the CDR3, the DNA is TGTGCCAGCAGTTACGTAGGCCACACAGATACGCAGTATTTT. Protein product: CASSYVGHTDTQYF. The gene calls are TRBV6-6 and TRBJ2-3; D is ambiguous. The germline gives CDR1 MNHNY, CDR2 SVGAGI (reference sequence). Deletions cut 2 bases from V and 2 bases from J, with 8 bases between. This CDR3 has 14 residues.

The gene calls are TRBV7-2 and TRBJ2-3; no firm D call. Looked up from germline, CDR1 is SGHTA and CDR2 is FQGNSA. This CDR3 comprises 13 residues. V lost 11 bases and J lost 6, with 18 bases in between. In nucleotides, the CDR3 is TGTGCCGCCCTGGTGGGTAACGGGGATACGCAGTATTTT. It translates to CAALVGNGDTQYF.

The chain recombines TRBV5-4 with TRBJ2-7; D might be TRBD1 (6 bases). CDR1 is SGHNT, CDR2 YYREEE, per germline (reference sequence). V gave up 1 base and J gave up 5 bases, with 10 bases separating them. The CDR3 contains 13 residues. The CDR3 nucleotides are TGTGCCAGCAGCTTGACAGGGTTCGACGAGCAGTACTTC. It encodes CASSLTGFDEQYF.

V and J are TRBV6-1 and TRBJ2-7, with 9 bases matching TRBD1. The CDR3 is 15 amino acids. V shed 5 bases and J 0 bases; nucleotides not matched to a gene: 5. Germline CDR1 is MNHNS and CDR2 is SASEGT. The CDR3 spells CASSLGQGPSYEQYF. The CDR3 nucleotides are TGTGCCAGCAGTCTTGGACAGGGGCCCTCCTACGAGCAGTACTTC.

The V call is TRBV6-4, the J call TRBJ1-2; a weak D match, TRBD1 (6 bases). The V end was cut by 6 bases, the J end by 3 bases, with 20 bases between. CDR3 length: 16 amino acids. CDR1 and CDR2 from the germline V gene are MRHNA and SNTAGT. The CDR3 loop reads CASSPAQGPIYYGYTF. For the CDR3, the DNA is TGTGCCAGCAGCCCGGCACAGGGACCGATCTACTATGGCTACACCTTC.

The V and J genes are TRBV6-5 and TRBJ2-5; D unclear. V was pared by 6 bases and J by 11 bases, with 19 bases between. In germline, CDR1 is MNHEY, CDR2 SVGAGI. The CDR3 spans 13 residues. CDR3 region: CASRQVFSGEQYF. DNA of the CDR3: TGTGCCAGCAGGCAGGTTTTTTCTGGTGAGCAGTACTTC.

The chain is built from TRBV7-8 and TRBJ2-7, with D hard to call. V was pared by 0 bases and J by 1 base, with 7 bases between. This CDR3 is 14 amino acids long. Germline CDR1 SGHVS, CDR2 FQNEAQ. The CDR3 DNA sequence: TGTGCCAGCAGCTTAGCATGGGGATCCTACGAGCAGTACTTC. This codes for CASSLAWGSYEQYF.

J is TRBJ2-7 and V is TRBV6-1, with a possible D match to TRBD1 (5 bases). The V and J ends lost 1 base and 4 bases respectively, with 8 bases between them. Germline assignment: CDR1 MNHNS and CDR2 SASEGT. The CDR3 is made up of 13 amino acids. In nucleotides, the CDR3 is TGTGCCAGCAGTGAAGGCAGGGATTACGAGCAGTACTTC. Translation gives CASSEGRDYEQYF.

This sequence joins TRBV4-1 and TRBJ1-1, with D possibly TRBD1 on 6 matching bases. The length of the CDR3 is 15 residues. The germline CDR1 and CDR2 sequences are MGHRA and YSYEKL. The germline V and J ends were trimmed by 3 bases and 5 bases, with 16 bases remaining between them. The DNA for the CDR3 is TGCGCCAGCAGCCAGCCCACTCCAGGGGAAACTGAAGCTTTCTTT. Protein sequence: CASSQPTPGETEAFF.

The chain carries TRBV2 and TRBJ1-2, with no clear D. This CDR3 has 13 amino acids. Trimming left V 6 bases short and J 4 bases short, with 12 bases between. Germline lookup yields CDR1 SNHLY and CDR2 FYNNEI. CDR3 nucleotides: TGTGCCAGCAGGGCCGACGGAGTCTATGGCTACACCTTC. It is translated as CASRADGVYGYTF.

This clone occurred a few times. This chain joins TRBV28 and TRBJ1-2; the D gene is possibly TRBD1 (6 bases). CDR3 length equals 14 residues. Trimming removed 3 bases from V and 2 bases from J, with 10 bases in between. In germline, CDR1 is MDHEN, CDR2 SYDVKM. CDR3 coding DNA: TGTGCCAGCAGTTTTGACGGGGGCAACTATGGCTACACCTTC. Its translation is CASSFDGGNYGYTF.

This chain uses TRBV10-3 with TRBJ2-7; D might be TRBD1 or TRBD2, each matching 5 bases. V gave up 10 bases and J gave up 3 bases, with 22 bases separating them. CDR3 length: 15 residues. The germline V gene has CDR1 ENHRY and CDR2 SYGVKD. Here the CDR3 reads CATPGSRDSYYEQYF. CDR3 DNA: TGTGCCACCCCGGGAAGCCGAGACAGCTACTACGAGCAGTACTTC.

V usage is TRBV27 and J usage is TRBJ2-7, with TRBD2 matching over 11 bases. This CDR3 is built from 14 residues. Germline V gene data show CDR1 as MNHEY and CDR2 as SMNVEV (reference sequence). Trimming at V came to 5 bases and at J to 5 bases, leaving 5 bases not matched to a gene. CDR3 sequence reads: CASSTGTSGNEQYF. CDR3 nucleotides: TGTGCCAGCAGTACCGGGACTAGCGGCAACGAGCAGTACTTC.

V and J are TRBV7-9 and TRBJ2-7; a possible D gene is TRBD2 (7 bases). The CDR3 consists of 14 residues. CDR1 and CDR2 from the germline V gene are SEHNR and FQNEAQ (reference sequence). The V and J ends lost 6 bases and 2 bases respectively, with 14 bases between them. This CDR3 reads CASRLGGAPYEQYF. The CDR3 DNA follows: TGTGCCAGCAGACTAGGGGGGGCCCCCTACGAGCAGTACTTC. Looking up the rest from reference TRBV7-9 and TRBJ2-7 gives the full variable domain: DTGVSQNPRHKITKRGQNVTFRCDPISEHNRLYWYRQTLGQGPEFLTYFQNEAQLEKSRLLSDRFSAERPKGSFSTLEIQRTEQGDSAMYLCASRLGGAPYEQYFGPGTRLTVT.

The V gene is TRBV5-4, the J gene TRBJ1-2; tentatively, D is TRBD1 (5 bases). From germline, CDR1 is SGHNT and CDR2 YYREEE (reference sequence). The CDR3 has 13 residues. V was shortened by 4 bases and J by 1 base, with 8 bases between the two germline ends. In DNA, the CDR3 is TGTGCCAGCAGCCCAGGGTTTAACTATGGCTACACCTTC. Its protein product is CASSPGFNYGYTF.

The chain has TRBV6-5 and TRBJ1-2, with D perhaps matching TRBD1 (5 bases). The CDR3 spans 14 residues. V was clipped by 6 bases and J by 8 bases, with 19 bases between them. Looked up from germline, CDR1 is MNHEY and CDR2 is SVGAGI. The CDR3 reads CASSSPTGLTGYTF. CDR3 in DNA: TGTGCCAGCAGCTCTCCCACAGGCCTAACGGGCTACACCTTC.

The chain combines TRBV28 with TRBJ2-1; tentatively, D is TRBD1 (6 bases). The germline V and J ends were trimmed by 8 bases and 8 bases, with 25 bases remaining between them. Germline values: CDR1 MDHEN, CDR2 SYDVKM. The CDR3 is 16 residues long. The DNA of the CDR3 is TGTGCCAGCTCCACCATCCGGGACACTAAGACTGATGAGCAGTTCTTC. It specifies CASSTIRDTKTDEQFF.

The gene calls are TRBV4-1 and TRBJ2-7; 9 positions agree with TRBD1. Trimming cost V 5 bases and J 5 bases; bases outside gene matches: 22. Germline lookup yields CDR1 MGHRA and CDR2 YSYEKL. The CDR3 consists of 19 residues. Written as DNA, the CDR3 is TGCGCCAGCAGCTCCTTTACGGTTGACCGGGACAGGGAAAGGGACGAGCAGTACTTC. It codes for CASSSFTVDRDRERDEQYF.

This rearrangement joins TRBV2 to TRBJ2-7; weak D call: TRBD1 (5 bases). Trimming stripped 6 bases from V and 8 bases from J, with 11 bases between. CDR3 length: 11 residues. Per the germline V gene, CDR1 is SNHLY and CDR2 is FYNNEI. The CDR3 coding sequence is TGTGCCAGCAGGGACGACAGTAAGCAGTACTTC. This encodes CASRDDSKQYF.

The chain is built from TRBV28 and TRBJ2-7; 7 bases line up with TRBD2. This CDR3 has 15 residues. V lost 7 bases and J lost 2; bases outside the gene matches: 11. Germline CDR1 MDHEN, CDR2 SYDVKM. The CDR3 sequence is CASTLQSSGPYEQYF. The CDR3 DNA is TGTGCCAGCACTCTTCAGTCTAGCGGACCCTACGAGCAGTACTTC.

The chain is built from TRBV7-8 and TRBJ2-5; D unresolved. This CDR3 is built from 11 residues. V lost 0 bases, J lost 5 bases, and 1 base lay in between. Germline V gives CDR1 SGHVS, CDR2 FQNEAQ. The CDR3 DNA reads TGTGCCAGCAGCTTAGCCGAGACCCAGTACTTC. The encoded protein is CASSLAETQYF.

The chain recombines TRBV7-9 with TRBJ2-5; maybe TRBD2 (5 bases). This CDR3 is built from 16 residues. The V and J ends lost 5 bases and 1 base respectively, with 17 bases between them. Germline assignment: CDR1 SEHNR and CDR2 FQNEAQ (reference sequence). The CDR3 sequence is CASSPEGVATQETQYF. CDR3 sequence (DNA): TGTGCCAGCAGCCCCGAGGGCGTAGCGACCCAAGAGACCCAGTACTTC. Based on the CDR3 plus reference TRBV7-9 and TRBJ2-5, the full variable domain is DTGVSQNPRHKITKRGQNVTFRCDPISEHNRLYWYRQTLGQGPEFLTYFQNEAQLEKSRLLSDRFSAERPKGSFSTLEIQRTEQGDSAMYLCASSPEGVATQETQYFGPGTRLLVL.